This T cell receptor beta chain was retrieved from a study of blood T cell repertoires in COVID-19. Study details: T cells, B-cell-depleted T cells, or PBMCs provided the cDNA or gDNA that served as material.

In the authors' workflow: How many nucleated cells were present was estimated from reference gene primer amplification. Assay: immunoSEQ multiplex PCR; the TCRdb copy retains only in-frame clones and omits some. V, J and clone size are taken as reported in that table, and D and trimming were inferred from the DNA itself. Found here are some 350,000 clones, roughly nine tenths of them singletons; the top ten hold approximately 3%. The CDR3 sequence is 14 residues long. The germline gives CDR1 SGHNT, CDR2 YYREEE (reference sequence). Trimming took 3 bases from V and 3 from J, leaving 9 bases between them. Seattle-derived patients entered the study during active infection and were followed longitudinally.

The sequence came from a woman aged 25 to 45 with COVID-19, enrolled during active disease. The rearrangement links TRBV5-4 to TRBJ1-4; perhaps TRBD1 as D (5 bases). The specimen was peripheral blood. The CDR3 sequence is CASSSGGANEKLFF. CDR3 DNA sequence: TGTGCCAGCAGCTCCGGGGGTGCTAATGAAAAACTGTTTTTT.